This is a list of T cell receptor beta chains from one sample in a study of radiotherapy plus CTLA-4 blockade in lung cancer. Libraries were prepared by immunoSEQ multiplex PCR; TCRdb keeps only in-frame clonotypes and omits some of them. This sample has around 77,000 clones, with under 75% found just once. The starting material was peripheral blood, obtained from a patient treated with radiotherapy plus ipilimumab. Every receptor here comes from a human donor with non-small cell lung cancer whose response to radiotherapy plus ipilimumab could not be evaluated. Both conserved end residues are part of each CDR3. D genes are given only for firm matches. Size is omitted from some rows. Given values are once, few, many or a class for expanded clones.

TRBV7-2	-	TRBJ2-5	-	CASSNLRTSNQETQYF	TGTGCCAGCAGCAATTTACGGACATCCAACCAAGAGACCCAGTACTTC
TRBV5-1	-	TRBJ2-1	TRBD2	CASSPLAGRVGDEQFF	TGCGCCAGCAGCCCCTTAGCGGGACGCGTTGGGGATGAGCAGTTCTTC
TRBV27	-	TRBJ1-2	TRBD1	CASSLSPTGNYGYTF	TGTGCCAGCAGTTTATCCCCGACAGGGAACTATGGCTACACCTTC
TRBV9	many	TRBJ1-4	-	CASSVGQDNEKLFF	TGTGCCAGCAGCGTAGGGCAGGATAATGAAAAACTGTTTTTT
TRBV5-6	-	TRBJ1-2	TRBD1	CASSLEWDRVSNYGYTF	TGTGCCAGCAGCTTGGAATGGGACAGGGTCTCTAACTATGGCTACACCTTC
TRBV4-1	-	TRBJ1-6	TRBD1	CASSQDPGTGGSDSPLHF	TGCGCCAGCAGCCAGGACCCCGGGACAGGGGGGTCGGATTCACCCCTCCACTTT
TRBV27	-	TRBJ2-5	-	CASSLGQGLIETQYF	TGTGCCAGCAGTTTGGGGCAGGGGTTAATAGAGACCCAGTACTTC
TRBV25-1	-	TRBJ1-1	TRBD1	CASSAIQGAYTEAFF	TGTGCCAGCAGTGCAATACAGGGGGCCTACACTGAAGCTTTCTTT
TRBV30	once	TRBJ1-5	TRBD1	CAWSGTGNQPQHF	TGTGCCTGGAGCGGGACAGGGAATCAGCCCCAGCATTTT
TRBV5-1	-	TRBJ2-3	TRBD2	CASSLAELAGGATDTQYF	TGCGCCAGCAGCTTGGCCGAACTAGCGGGGGGGGCCACAGATACGCAGTATTTT
TRBV28	-	TRBJ2-3	-	CASSPRRGGQTDTQYF	TGTGCCAGCAGTCCACGGAGGGGGGGGCAAACAGATACGCAGTATTTT
TRBV6-4	many	TRBJ1-2	-	CASSERGGAFYGYTF	TGTGCCAGCAGTGAGCGTGGGGGGGCCTTCTATGGCTACACCTTC
TRBV4-2	few	TRBJ1-3	TRBD1	CASSQDPGGNGNTIYF	TGTGCCAGCAGCCAAGATCCAGGGGGGAACGGAAACACCATATATTTT
TRBV5-6	-	TRBJ2-3	TRBD1	CASSLDRSSTDTQYF	TGTGCCAGCTCTCTGGACAGGTCATCAACAGATACGCAGTATTTT
TRBV4-3	-	TRBJ2-1	TRBD2	CASSYTLAGGPNEQFF	TGCGCCAGCAGCTATACACTAGCGGGGGGCCCCAATGAGCAGTTCTTC
TRBV5-1	-	TRBJ2-5	TRBD1	CASSRGQGRETQYF	TGCGCCAGCAGCAGGGGACAGGGACGGGAGACCCAGTACTTC
TRBV4-1	-	TRBJ2-2	-	CASSQGGRDGTGELFF	TGCGCCAGCAGCCAAGGGGGCAGGGATGGAACCGGGGAGCTGTTTTTT
TRBV11-3	-	TRBJ2-7	TRBD1	CASSLESDRDYEQYF	TGTGCCAGCAGCTTAGAGTCGGACAGGGACTACGAGCAGTACTTC